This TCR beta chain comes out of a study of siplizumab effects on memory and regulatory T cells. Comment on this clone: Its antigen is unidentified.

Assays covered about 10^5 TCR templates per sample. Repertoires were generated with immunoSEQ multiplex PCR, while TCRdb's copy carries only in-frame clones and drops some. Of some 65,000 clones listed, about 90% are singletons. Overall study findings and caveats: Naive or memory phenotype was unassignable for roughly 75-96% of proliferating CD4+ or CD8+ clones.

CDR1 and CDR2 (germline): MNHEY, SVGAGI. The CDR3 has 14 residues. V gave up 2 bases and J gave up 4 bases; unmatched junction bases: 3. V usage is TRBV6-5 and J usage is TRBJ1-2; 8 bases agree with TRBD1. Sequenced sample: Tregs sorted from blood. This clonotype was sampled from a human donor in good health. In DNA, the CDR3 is TGTGCCAGCAGTTACCTCAGGGGGCTCTATGGCTACACCTTC. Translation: CASSYLRGLYGYTF.